The source of this T cell receptor beta chain is a study of regulatory T cells in long-lasting Graves disease. About the research overall: Graves' patients with a new diagnosis had received antithyroid drugs under 3 months.

The CDR3 covers 15 residues. Per germline, CDR1 SGHTA and CDR2 FQGNSA. With V trimmed by 5 bases and J by 8 bases, 12 bases remained unmatched. Arm-PCR of CDR3 regions with iRepertoire HTBI primers generated TCR beta libraries. TCRdb re-derived calls from the multiplex PCR reads in MiXCR, one entry per CDR3 protein. The sample consists of under 450,000 distinct CDR3 sequences, about an eighth of them appearing once. The sample holds a few counts of this clonotype. A clone one base away is much larger, so this may be a read error. Time point specified: newly diagnosed GD, antithyroid drugs for less than 3 months. Construction of the TCR library relied on RNA isolated from PBMCs. An endocrinology department in Xi'an, China, supplied the patients. The sample was also reused in another study, on T cells in Graves' hyperthyroidism and ophthalmopathy. That study adds: A model of 13 V-J pairs discriminated ophthalmopathy from stable hyperthyroidism.

This sequence joins TRBV7-2 and TRBJ2-3; TRBD2 agrees at 8 bases. The sample here was peripheral blood mononuclear cells (PBMCs), taken at new diagnosis, from a patient treated with antithyroid drugs. This clonotype originated in a woman aged 18-29 years with Graves disease. CDR3 sequence: CASSLLGLAVGTQYF. The DNA for the CDR3 is TGTGCCAGCAGCCTACTTGGACTAGCTGTAGGTACGCAGTATTTT.